This T cell receptor (beta chain) comes out of a study of Graves' ophthalmopathy and Graves' hyperthyroidism. Study overall: Peripheral blood samples were taken at initial diagnosis, before any treatment.

The CDR3 is 16 residues long. Germline V gene lookup returns CDR1 SGHKS and CDR2 YYEKEE (reference sequence). Ophthalmopathy donors were characterized by moderate-to-severe activity, CAS of at least 3, NOSPECS of at least 4, and duration under 3 months. Amplification of TCR beta CDR3 regions used RNA transcripts. The authors performed first-round RT-PCR with HTBI primers and then a second-round multiplex PCR. Using its own MiXCR run on the multiplex PCR reads, TCRdb lists one record per CDR3 protein. This sample has 200,000 to 250,000 distinct CDR3 sequences, with roughly 21% found just once. General study points: Sensitivity of approximately 70% and specificity of 72.22% were achieved by the model that predicted ophthalmopathy progression. Most thyroid clonotypes expanded beyond 0.001 frequency were also found in blood.

This clonotype was recorded a few times. What it binds is unknown. One base away lies a much larger clone, so this may be a sequencing read error. The source is a woman between 45 and 65 years old with Graves' ophthalmopathy. Source material: peripheral blood. The rearrangement joins TRBV5-5 to TRBJ1-2, with TRBD1 identical over 7 bases. The CDR3 DNA follows: TGTGCCAGCAGCTTGTTATTTACAGGGGTAAACTGTGGCTACACCTTC. This gives the protein CASSLLFTGVNCGYTF. Using reference TRBV5-5 and TRBJ1-2 for the parts outside the CDR3, the full variable domain is DAGVTQSPTHLIKTRGQQVTLRCSPISGHKSVSWYQQVLGQGPQFIFQYYEKEERGRGNFPDRFSARQFPNYSSELNVNALLLGDSALYLCASSLLFTGVNCGYTFGSGTRLTVV.